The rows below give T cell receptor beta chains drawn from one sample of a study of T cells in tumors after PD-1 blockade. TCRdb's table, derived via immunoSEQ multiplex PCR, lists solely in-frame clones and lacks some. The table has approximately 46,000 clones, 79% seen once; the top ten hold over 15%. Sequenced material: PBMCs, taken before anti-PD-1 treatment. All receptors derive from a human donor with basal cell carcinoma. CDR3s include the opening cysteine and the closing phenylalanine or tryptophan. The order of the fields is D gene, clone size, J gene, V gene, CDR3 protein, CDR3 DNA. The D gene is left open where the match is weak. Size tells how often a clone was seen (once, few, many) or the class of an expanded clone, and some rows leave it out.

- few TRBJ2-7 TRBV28 CASSPGEKQYF TGTGCCAGCAGTCCCGGGGAGAAGCAGTACTTC
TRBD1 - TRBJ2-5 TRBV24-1 CATSDFGDRAAETQYF TGTGCCACCAGTGATTTTGGGGACAGGGCTGCGGAGACCCAGTACTTC
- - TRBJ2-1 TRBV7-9 CASSPEAVYNEQFF TGTGCCAGCAGCCCTGAAGCGGTCTACAATGAGCAGTTCTTC
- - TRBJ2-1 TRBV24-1 CATNDRQTGNNEQFF TGTGCCACCAATGATCGCCAAACAGGGAACAATGAGCAGTTCTTC
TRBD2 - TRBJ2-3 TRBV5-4 CASSLVGGSGTDTQYF TGTGCCAGCAGCTTGGTCGGCGGGAGCGGCACAGATACGCAGTATTTT
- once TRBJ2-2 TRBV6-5 CASSYRAGPNTGELFF TGTGCCAGCAGTTATCGGGCAGGACCGAACACCGGGGAGCTGTTTTTT
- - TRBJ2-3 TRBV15 CATSRAQWRSTSTDTQYF TGTGCCACCAGCAGAGCCCAGTGGAGGAGTACTAGCACAGATACGCAGTATTTT
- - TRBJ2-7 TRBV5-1 CASSLAGTGNEQYF TGCGCCAGCAGCTTGGCAGGTACGGGTAACGAGCAGTACTTC
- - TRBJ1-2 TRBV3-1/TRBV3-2 CASSQRQLNYGYTF TGTGCCAGCAGCCAACGTCAGCTTAACTATGGCTACACCTTC
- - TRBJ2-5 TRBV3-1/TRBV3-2 CASRKRARRETQYF TGTGCCAGCAGAAAAAGGGCGAGGCGGGAGACCCAGTACTTC
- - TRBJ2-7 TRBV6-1 CASSDGLEQYF TGTGCCAGCAGTGATGGCTTGGAGCAGTACTTC
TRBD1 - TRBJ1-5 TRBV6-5 CASGTEFYSNQPQHF TGTGCCAGCGGGACAGAATTTTATAGCAATCAGCCCCAGCATTTT
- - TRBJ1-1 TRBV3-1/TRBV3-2 CASSTSGTEAFF TGTGCCAGCAGCACTTCGGGGACTGAAGCTTTCTTT
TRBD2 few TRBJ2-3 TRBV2 CASSTSGRGADTQYF TGTGCCAGCAGCACTAGCGGGAGGGGAGCAGATACGCAGTATTTT
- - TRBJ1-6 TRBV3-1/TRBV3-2 CASSLSVSYNSPLHF TGTGCCAGCAGCCTGTCCGTGAGCTATAATTCACCCCTCCACTTT
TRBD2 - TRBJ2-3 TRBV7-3 CASSSIRAQAKAGGSTDTQYF TGTGCCAGCAGCTCTATTAGGGCTCAAGCCAAAGCGGGAGGCAGCACAGATACGCAGTATTTT
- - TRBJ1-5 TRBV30 CAWSPGLMNQPQHF TGTGCCTGGTCACCGGGACTGATGAATCAGCCCCAGCATTTT
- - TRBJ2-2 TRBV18 CASSLLLPLNTGELFF TGTGCCAGCTCCCTTCTGCTTCCGCTAAACACCGGGGAGCTGTTTTTT
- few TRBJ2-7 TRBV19 CASSIKGPALYEQYF TGTGCCAGTAGTATCAAGGGGCCTGCCCTCTACGAGCAGTACTTC
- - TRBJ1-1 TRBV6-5 CASSYSSGRPEAFF TGTGCCAGCAGTTACTCGTCGGGGAGGCCTGAAGCTTTCTTT
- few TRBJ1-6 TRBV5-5 CASTSRASDSNSPLHF TGTGCCAGCACCTCACGGGCTTCGGATTCTAATTCACCCCTCCACTTT
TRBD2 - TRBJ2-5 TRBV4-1 CASSKTSGGAVEETQYF TGCGCCAGCAGCAAGACTAGCGGGGGGGCCGTTGAGGAGACCCAGTACTTC
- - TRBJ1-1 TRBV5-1 CASSIGTLAGINTEAFF TGCGCCAGCAGCATCGGCACTCTCGCAGGGATTAACACTGAAGCTTTCTTT
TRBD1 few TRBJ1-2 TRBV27 CASSPRQGGNYGYTF TGTGCCAGCAGTCCGCGACAGGGCGGTAACTATGGCTACACCTTC
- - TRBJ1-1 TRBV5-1 CASSLAGRSNTEAFF TGCGCCAGCAGCTTGGCCGGGAGATCGAACACTGAAGCTTTCTTT
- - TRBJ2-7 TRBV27 CASSSPGPGGSYEQYF TGTGCCAGCAGCTCCCCGGGTCCCGGGGGCTCCTACGAGCAGTACTTC
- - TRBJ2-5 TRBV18 CASSPMQGSETQYF TGTGCCAGCTCACCAATGCAGGGTAGTGAGACCCAGTACTTC
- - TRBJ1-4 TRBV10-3 CAISEGGLATNEKLFF TGTGCCATCAGTGAGGGGGGACTTGCAACTAATGAAAAACTGTTTTTT
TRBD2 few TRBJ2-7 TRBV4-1 CASSQGRGSGRIYEQYF TGCGCCAGCAGCCAAGGAAGAGGTAGCGGGAGGATTTACGAGCAGTACTTC
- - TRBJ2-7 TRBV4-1 CASSQNFPRGGPYEQYF TGCGCCAGCAGCCAAAATTTCCCTCGGGGTGGCCCCTACGAGCAGTACTTC
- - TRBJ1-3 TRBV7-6 CASSLVGDSGNTIYF TGTGCCAGCAGCTTAGTTGGAGACTCTGGAAACACCATATATTTT
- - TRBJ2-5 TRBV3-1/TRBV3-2 CASSQNRDPRIQETQYF TGTGCCAGCAGCCAAAACCGGGACCCCCGGATCCAAGAGACCCAGTACTTC
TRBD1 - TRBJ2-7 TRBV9 CASSAWTGLAYEQYF TGTGCCAGCAGCGCATGGACAGGTCTCGCCTACGAGCAGTACTTC
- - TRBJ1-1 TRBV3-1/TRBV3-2 CASSQGRRVTEAFF TGTGCCAGCAGCCAAGGTCGTAGGGTCACTGAAGCTTTCTTT
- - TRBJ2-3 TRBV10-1 CASSALTDTQYF TGCGCCAGCAGTGCCCTCACAGATACGCAGTATTTT
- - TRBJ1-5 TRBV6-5 CASLLERNQPQHF TGTGCCAGTTTGTTGGAGCGCAATCAGCCCCAGCATTTT
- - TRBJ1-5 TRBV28 CASSLSLYQPQHF TGTGCCAGCAGTTTATCCCTTTATCAGCCCCAGCATTTT
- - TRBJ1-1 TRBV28 CASRTGTLNTEAFF TGTGCCAGCAGGACGGGGACCCTTAACACTGAAGCTTTCTTT